These 5 T cell receptor beta chains were all obtained from the same sample, sequenced in a study of cytomegalovirus exposure and HLA in healthy donors. The PCR had 60 Vbeta and 13 Jbeta primers. The data were produced by immunoSEQ multiplex PCR, yet TCRdb's version contains in-frame clones alone and is incomplete. Among about 140,000 clones listed, about 80% were seen once. Sequenced material: PBMCs. The receptors originated from a man aged 35-49 years in good health and CMV-seronegative.

This clone was found once. The chain links TRBV19 to TRBJ2-7; TRBD1 matches 10 bases. This CDR3 has 15 residues. Unmatched junction bases numbered 6, after V lost 5 bases and J lost 2 bases. The germline V gene encodes CDR1 LNHDA and CDR2 SQIVND (reference sequence). This chain's CDR3 is CASSPGTGDTYEQYF. The DNA for the CDR3 is TGTGCCAGTAGTCCCGGGACAGGGGATACCTACGAGCAGTACTTC. The full variable domain, completed using reference TRBV19 and TRBJ2-7, is DGGITQSPKYLFRKEGQNVTLSCEQNLNHDAMYWYRQDPGQGLRLIYYSQIVNDFQKGDIAEGYSVSREKKESFPLTVTSAQKNPTAFYLCASSPGTGDTYEQYFGPGTRLTVT.

The CDR3 loop reads CASSVVRTVNTGELFF. In nucleotides, the CDR3 is TGTGCCAGCAGCGTAGTGCGTACAGTTAACACCGGGGAGCTGTTTTTT. This chain links TRBV9 with TRBJ2-2, with no clear D. V was clipped by 0 bases and J by 2 bases, with 11 bases between them. The CDR3 is 16 residues long. The germline CDR1 and CDR2 sequences are SGDLS and YYNGEE.

The chain is built from TRBV5-1 and TRBJ2-1, with 9 positions matching TRBD2. This CDR3 has 16 residues. The germline CDR1 and CDR2 sequences are SGHRS and YFSETQ. J gave up 8 bases and V 0 bases, and 9 bases lay outside the gene matches. In DNA form, the CDR3 reads TGCGCCAGCAGCTTGGCATTAGCGGGGGCTGGAGATGAGCAGTTCTTC. Translation gives CASSLALAGAGDEQFF.

The V gene is TRBV11-3, the J gene TRBJ2-5, with 9 bases fitting TRBD1. The CDR3 consists of 17 residues. V trimming: 5 bases; J trimming: 4 bases; junction bases outside the gene matches: 14. Germline CDR1 reads SGHNT; CDR2 reads YENEEA. Here the CDR3 DNA reads TGTGCCAGCAGCCCAGAAACAAAAACAGGGGGCCCAGAGACCCAGTACTTC. It translates to CASSPETKTGGPETQYF. Variable domain in full (rest from reference TRBV11-3 and TRBJ2-5): EAGVVQSPRYKIIEKKQPVAFWCNPISGHNTLYWYLQNLGQGPELLIRYENEEAVDDSQLPKDRFSAERLKGVDSTLKIQPAELGDSAVYLCASSPETKTGGPETQYFGPGTRLLVL.

The V call is TRBV28, the J call TRBJ1-2; TRBD1 matches 7 bases. The V segment lost 7 bases and the J segment 4 bases; nucleotides outside the gene matches: 3. Germline CDR1 reads MDHEN; CDR2 reads SYDVKM. The CDR3 runs to 12 residues. CDR3 sequence: CASTGTAYGYTF. CDR3 in DNA: TGTGCCAGCACCGGGACAGCCTATGGCTACACCTTC.